This TCR beta chain was found in a study of OX40 agonist ivuxolimab in advanced cancers. Autoimmune disease history or systemic immunosuppression led to patients being barred. Here immunoSEQ multiplex PCR was the method, and the copy in TCRdb shows in-frame clones only, minus some. The sample lists tens of thousands of clones; about 89% were seen once. Trimming removed 3 bases at V and 1 base at J, with 6 bases between. CDR1 is GTSNPN, CDR2 SVGIG, per germline (reference sequence). The CDR3 totals 12 residues. This TCR came from an adult with an advanced solid tumor such as melanoma, head and neck, liver or kidney cancer. The sequences come from CD4+ or CD8+ T cells sorted from blood, collected in a trial of the OX40 agonist ivuxolimab. V usage is TRBV30 and J usage is TRBJ1-1; D unresolved. The CDR3 bases are TGTGCCTGGAGCCATGAGAACACTGAAGCTTTCTTT. Its protein product is CAWSHENTEAFF.